A selection of T cell receptor beta chains follows, all from one sample in a study of T cells in Graves' hyperthyroidism and ophthalmopathy. In TCRdb, the multiplex PCR reads were re-called with MiXCR into one record per CDR3 protein. The sample lists about 420,000 distinct CDR3 sequences, 15% to 18% occurring once. The sequenced sample was blood. The receptors were sampled from a woman aged 18-29 years with Graves' hyperthyroidism. Both conserved end residues are trimmed from each CDR3. A D gene is named only where the DNA matches it firmly. Only some rows state a clone size, as once, few, many or a class for expanded clones.

d_call	v_call	j_call	clone_size	cdr3_aa
TRBD1	TRBV6-2/TRBV6-3	TRBJ1-2	many	ASSYGPGGDGYT
-	TRBV20-1	TRBJ2-7	many	SATGLAGEPDEQY
TRBD2	TRBV20-1	TRBJ2-3	-	SLAWTSGSCTQY
-	TRBV3-1	TRBJ1-4	-	ASSRDSATNEKLF
TRBD1	TRBV9	TRBJ1-2	many	ASQGDYGYT
TRBD2	TRBV20-1	TRBJ2-1	many	SARGQRGASEQF
-	TRBV5-6	TRBJ2-5	few	ASSPSRGFWETQY
TRBD1	TRBV10-1	TRBJ1-1	once	ASKGQHTEAF
-	TRBV6-1	TRBJ1-2	many	ASRERGLRTYGYT
-	TRBV12-3/TRBV12-4	TRBJ1-1	many	ASSPGRIEAF
TRBD1	TRBV9	TRBJ1-2	few	ASSVETGGDYGYT
TRBD2	TRBV7-2	TRBJ2-7	many	ASSPEVVAGYEQY
-	TRBV6-1	TRBJ2-1	-	ASGDPPNEQF
TRBD2	TRBV11-3	TRBJ2-1	-	ASSPLAGGVREQF
TRBD1	TRBV15	TRBJ2-7	many	ATTRDRSGEQY
TRBD1	TRBV11-2	TRBJ2-7	-	ASSFDRAKYEQY
TRBD1	TRBV3-1	TRBJ1-2	many	ASSPRDRSGYT
-	TRBV11-2	TRBJ2-1	many	ASSFNRDEQF
TRBD1	TRBV6-1	TRBJ1-5	-	TSSPDRGDYSSQPQH
TRBD2	TRBV20-1	TRBJ2-7	many	SARAGAAYEQY
-	TRBV19	TRBJ1-3	-	AAGARGNTIY
TRBD1	TRBV4-1	TRBJ2-1	many	ASSQWTGWDEQF
TRBD1	TRBV28	TRBJ1-2	many	ASSGDRGNYGYT
-	TRBV7-2	TRBJ1-1	-	ASSSPGYSFEAF
-	TRBV2	TRBJ1-5	many	ASTRDPYSNQPQH
-	TRBV7-2	TRBJ1-3	-	ANSLFPGSSGNTIY
TRBD1	TRBV20-1	TRBJ1-2	many	SARGTVYGYT
-	TRBV10-2	TRBJ1-4	-	ASRETGRINEKLF
TRBD1	TRBV7-3	TRBJ1-1	many	ASSRTGEGTEAF
-	TRBV27	TRBJ1-2	many	ASSLSVANGYT
TRBD1	TRBV24-1	TRBJ2-1	-	ATSDLTRTGLRQF
TRBD2	TRBV11-2	TRBJ2-1	-	ASSQSGGLSYNEQF
-	TRBV12-3/TRBV12-4	TRBJ1-1	many	ASRQGGNFAEAF
TRBD1	TRBV7-2	TRBJ2-3	many	ASSLGDREPDTQY
TRBD1	TRBV30	TRBJ1-1	many	AWSEQGTGEAF
-	TRBV20-1	TRBJ2-1	many	SARPGGAWSRNEQF
-	TRBV3-1	TRBJ1-6	many	ASSQDDGTSSYNSPLH
-	TRBV9	TRBJ2-1	-	ASSPRSEFSYNEQF
-	TRBV29-1	TRBJ2-3	-	SALLWGQTFTDTQY
-	TRBV3-1	TRBJ2-3	few	ASSQDLRRLSTDTQY
TRBD2	TRBV25-1	TRBJ2-5	many	ASSEYTSGIMGGETQY
-	TRBV5-1	TRBJ2-7	-	ASGGDRGAYEQY
-	TRBV5-4	TRBJ1-2	few	ASSSVGLRGYT
-	TRBV24-1	TRBJ2-2	-	ATSEGSATGELF
-	TRBV20-1	TRBJ1-1	many	SARERGNTEAF
TRBD1	TRBV12-3/TRBV12-4	TRBJ2-2	many	ASSPGTGGSYTGELF
-	TRBV30	TRBJ1-2	many	AWSTGVGPYGYT
-	TRBV27	TRBJ2-1	many	ASSGSGYNEQF
TRBD2	TRBV13	TRBJ2-7	many	ASSYSGLASYEQY
-	TRBV20-1	TRBJ2-2	-	SAGATNTGELF
TRBD1	TRBV2	TRBJ1-5	many	ASQGGYKGKQPQH
TRBD2	TRBV20-1	TRBJ2-7	many	SARKGGGAEEQY
-	TRBV11-2	TRBJ1-4	-	ASSLEAGGNEKLF